These T cell receptor beta chains were read from a single sample in a study of patients and donors after allogeneic stem cell transplantation. MiXCR, applied by TCRdb to the RT-PCR reads, yields one record per CDR3 protein. Among 190,000 or so distinct CDR3 sequences listed, around two fifths were seen once. Specimen: blood, either unsorted or a sorted T cell fraction (not recorded which). Source of these receptors: a human donor who was either an allogeneic HSCT recipient or a stem cell or donor lymphocyte infusion donor (not recorded which). It is not recorded whose cells these are; they may come from a transplant donor. The CDR3 runs from the conserved cysteine through the conserved F or W. The D gene is left open where the match is weak. Some rows mark clone size as missing; the rest say once, few, many or name a class of expanded clone.

j_call clone_size v_call d_call cdr3_aa cdr3_nt
TRBJ2-7 - TRBV4-3 - CASSQEGGASSYEQYF TGCGCCAGCAGCCAAGAAGGGGGGGCAAGCTCCTACGAGCAGTACTTC
TRBJ2-7 few TRBV7-9 TRBD1 CASSSDRQGWVF TGTGCCAGCAGTTCGGACAGGCAGGGGTGGGTCTTC
TRBJ2-7 - TRBV7-9 TRBD1 CASSGQGATEQYF TGTGCCAGCAGCGGTCAGGGGGCGACTGAGCAGTACTTC
TRBJ1-1 - TRBV27 - CASSTTGIFEAFF TGTGCCAGCAGTACGACAGGAATCTTTGAAGCTTTCTTT
TRBJ1-5 few TRBV27 - CASSPYPPGNSNQPQHF TGTGCCAGCAGTCCGTATCCCCCCGGCAATAGCAATCAGCCCCAGCATTTT
TRBJ2-5 once TRBV7-6 TRBD2 CASSNTTGGGETQYF TGTGCCAGCAGCAACACGACAGGCGGGGGGGAGACCCAGTACTTC
TRBJ1-2 few TRBV7-3 - CASSSSPGSGYGYTF TGTGCCAGCAGCTCATCTCCGGGGTCGGGCTATGGCTACACCTTC
TRBJ1-5 few TRBV7-9 - CASSRRDQPQHF TGTGCCAGCAGCCGACGAGATCAGCCCCAGCATTTT
TRBJ2-2 - TRBV3-1 TRBD2 CASSQVAGSTGELFF TGTGCCAGCAGCCAAGTAGCGGGATCCACCGGGGAGCTGTTTTTT
TRBJ1-2 - TRBV5-1 - CASSSNILDGYGYTF TGCGCCAGCAGCTCCAACATTCTGGATGGCTATGGCTACACCTTC
TRBJ2-3 few TRBV4-1 TRBD2 CASSRVMGGLAQSTDTQYF TGCGCCAGCAGCCGCGTGATGGGGGGACTAGCGCAGAGCACAGATACGCAGTATTTT
TRBJ2-7 few TRBV28 - CASSLRGPSYEQYF TGTGCCAGCAGTTTACGAGGGCCGTCCTACGAGCAGTACTTC
TRBJ2-5 - TRBV12-3/TRBV12-4 - CASRKGNGETQYF TGTGCCAGCAGAAAAGGGAACGGGGAGACCCAGTACTTC
TRBJ1-5 - TRBV9 - CASSSRSRYSNQPQHF TGTGCCAGCAGCTCTAGGTCGAGATATAGCAATCAGCCCCAGCATTTT
TRBJ2-1 - TRBV6-2/TRBV6-3 TRBD2 CASSYSISGLAGAREQFF TGTGCCAGCAGTTACTCGATCTCAGGACTAGCGGGAGCGCGTGAGCAGTTCTTC
TRBJ2-7 - TRBV28 - CASEGGDSTYEQYF TGTGCCAGCGAAGGGGGAGACAGTACCTACGAGCAGTACTTC
TRBJ2-7 - TRBV3-1 - CASSQEPRVRNEQYF TGTGCCAGCAGCCAAGAGCCACGGGTGAGGAACGAGCAGTACTTC
TRBJ2-3 - TRBV15 - CATSSRTVGGTDTQYF TGTGCCACCAGCAGCCGGACAGTTGGGGGCACAGATACGCAGTATTTT
TRBJ1-2 - TRBV7-2 - CASSPDTASGYTF TGTGCCAGCAGCCCGGACACAGCATCCGGCTACACCTTC
TRBJ2-3 few TRBV11-3 - CASSLGNHGTDTQYF TGTGCCAGCAGCTTAGGGAATCACGGCACAGATACGCAGTATTTT
TRBJ1-4 few TRBV14 - CASSPRPFGREVTNEKLFF TGTGCCAGCAGCCCCAGACCCTTCGGCAGGGAGGTCACTAATGAAAAACTGTTTTTT
TRBJ2-7 few TRBV6-6 - CASSYDEQYF TGTGCCAGCAGTTACGACGAGCAGTACTTC
TRBJ1-1 - TRBV30 TRBD1 CAWSHTGTGEDEAFF TGTGCCTGGAGTCATACCGGGACAGGGGAGGATGAAGCTTTCTTT
TRBJ2-3 - TRBV3-1 - CASSLRARIPESPTDTQYF TGTGCCAGCAGCCTCAGGGCCCGAATCCCCGAATCCCCCACAGATACGCAGTATTTT
TRBJ2-5 few TRBV6-6 TRBD2 CASSPWTSGGETQYF TGTGCCAGCAGTCCCTGGACTAGCGGGGGTGAGACCCAGTACTTC
TRBJ1-1 - TRBV6-1 - CASSEGGITEAFF TGTGCCAGCAGTGAAGGGGGCATCACTGAAGCTTTCTTT
TRBJ1-1 few TRBV15 - CATSRDALLTEAFF TGTGCCACCAGCAGAGACGCGTTACTCACTGAAGCTTTCTTT
TRBJ2-7 - TRBV6-1 TRBD2 CASSQLAGVYEQYF TGTGCCAGCAGCCAACTAGCGGGAGTCTACGAGCAGTACTTC
TRBJ2-7 - TRBV7-7 - CASSFGGDSYEQYF TGTGCTAGCAGCTTTGGGGGAGACTCCTACGAGCAGTACTTC
TRBJ1-4 few TRBV6-5 - CASSYSSIEKLFF TGTGCCAGCAGTTACTCGTCTATTGAAAAACTGTTTTTT
TRBJ1-1 few TRBV7-9 - CASSHTWDSEGNTEAFF TGTGCCAGCAGTCACACCTGGGATTCCGAGGGGAACACTGAAGCTTTCTTT
TRBJ2-1 - TRBV6-5 TRBD2 CASSYDASGSEQFF TGTGCCAGCAGTTACGACGCCAGCGGGAGTGAGCAGTTCTTC
TRBJ1-5 many TRBV12-3/TRBV12-4 - CASSLGGSQPQHF TGTGCCAGCAGTTTAGGGGGAAGTCAGCCCCAGCATTTT
TRBJ1-1 few TRBV4-3 - CASSHGGTEAFF TGTGCCAGCAGCCACGGGGGAACTGAAGCTTTCTTT
TRBJ2-6 - TRBV12-3/TRBV12-4 - CASETASPGANVLTF TGTGCCAGCGAGACCGCTTCGCCCGGGGCCAACGTCCTGACTTTC
TRBJ1-1 - TRBV5-5 - CASSFWVNTEAFF TGTGCCAGCAGCTTCTGGGTGAACACTGAAGCTTTCTTT
TRBJ2-1 - TRBV29-1 - CSVVGPSGENEQFF TGCAGCGTTGTCGGGCCCTCGGGGGAGAATGAGCAGTTCTTC
TRBJ2-7 - TRBV24-1 TRBD2 CATSASGRPGNEQYF TGTGCCACCAGTGCTAGCGGGAGGCCCGGCAACGAGCAGTACTTC
TRBJ1-2 - TRBV6-5 - CASSSVNYGYTF TGTGCCAGCAGTTCAGTTAACTATGGCTACACCTTC
TRBJ2-2 - TRBV12-3/TRBV12-4 - CASSLRDSGTGELFF TGTGCCAGCAGTCTCCGGGACTCGGGCACCGGGGAGCTGTTTTTT
TRBJ2-1 - TRBV5-6 TRBD2 CASSLESLADSWSSYNEQFF TGTGCCAGCAGCTTGGAAAGTCTAGCGGACTCCTGGAGCTCCTACAATGAGCAGTTCTTC
TRBJ2-5 - TRBV29-1 - CSVEGRPAGGETQYF TGCAGCGTTGAAGGCCGGCCAGCGGGCGGGGAGACCCAGTACTTC
TRBJ1-6 few TRBV7-3 - CASSLRGAYSYNSPLHF TGTGCCAGCAGCTTAAGGGGCGCTTACTCCTATAATTCACCCCTCCACTTT